This T cell receptor beta chain was recorded in a study of cytotoxic CD8 clonotypes in ibrutinib-treated CLL. The study's findings and limits: Elevated clonality accompanied ibrutinib response, with a return toward baseline values at progression.

Note on this clone: Its cognate antigen is unknown.

Trimming took 3 bases from V and 6 from J, leaving 17 bases between them. The CDR3 has 16 amino acids. CDR1 is KGHSH and CDR2 is LQKENI in the germline V gene. Data came from immunoSEQ multiplex PCR; TCRdb stores just in-frame clones and leaves some out. The data contain roughly 60,000 clones, 71% of them singletons. The sequence was collected from a human donor with chronic lymphocytic leukemia. The sequenced sample was PBMCs, obtained after 12 months of ibrutinib treatment. The chain carries TRBV18 and TRBJ1-4; D not certain. The CDR3 region is CASSPLRGLYDEKLFF. The DNA for the CDR3 is TGTGCCAGCTCACCTCTCCGAGGGTTGTACGATGAAAAACTGTTTTTT.